These 5 T cell receptor beta chains were sequenced from one sample in a study of technical replicates of blood from a handful of donors. The protocol was immunoSEQ multiplex PCR, while the TCRdb copy is restricted to in-frame clones and leaves out a portion. The table has about 15,000 clones, roughly 80% seen once; the top ten hold more than 10%. Sequenced input: PBMCs. Receptors originate from a human donor in good health.

This chain uses TRBV27 with TRBJ1-5; D is uncertain. The CDR3 is 16 amino acids. Germline V lookup: CDR1 MNHEY, CDR2 SMNVEV (reference sequence). Trimming pared 0 bases from V and 5 bases from J, leaving 14 bases between. CDR3 nucleotide sequence: TGTGCCAGCAGTTTATCGAGGGCGCGGACTTATCAGCCCCAGCATTTT. The encoded protein is CASSLSRARTYQPQHF.

The genes are TRBV2 and TRBJ2-1; D gene ambiguous. This CDR3 region has 12 residues. Germline V gene lookup returns CDR1 SNHLY and CDR2 FYNNEI. V lost 6 bases, J lost 3 bases, and 6 bases lay in between. The CDR3: CASSDIYNEQFF. The CDR3 DNA reads as TGTGCCAGCAGCGACATCTACAATGAGCAGTTCTTC.

The chain recombines TRBV5-1 with TRBJ2-3, with 7 bases that match TRBD2. Trimming cost V 4 bases and J 1 base; bases outside gene matches: 18. Germline loops: CDR1 SGHRS, CDR2 YFSETQ. This CDR3 comprises 19 residues. The CDR3 protein is CASSPDPNIGAGRTDTQYF. CDR3 bases: TGCGCCAGCAGCCCCGACCCGAATATTGGAGCGGGACGCACAGATACGCAGTATTTT.

This clone was counted between two and nine times. The genes are TRBV7-3 and TRBJ2-1, with TRBD2 as a possible D gene (7 bases). Looked up from germline, CDR1 is SGHTA and CDR2 is FQGTGA. V shed 5 bases and J shed 7 bases, with 12 bases lying between them. The CDR3 consists of 13 residues. The CDR3 DNA reads as TGTGCCAGCAGCCTACAGGGAGGGAATGAGCAGTTCTTC. Its translation is CASSLQGGNEQFF.

This clone has a single count. The chain carries TRBV7-2 and TRBJ2-5; a weak D match, TRBD2 (6 bases). Trimming stripped 7 bases from V and 7 bases from J, with 28 bases between. CDR1 and CDR2 from the germline V gene are SGHTA and FQGNSA. The CDR3 has 17 amino acids. CDR3 region: CASTLPPVSGHPGTQYF. The CDR3 region has the DNA TGTGCCAGCACCCTGCCCCCAGTTAGCGGCCACCCGGGGACCCAGTACTTC.